Listed below are T cell receptor beta chains from one sample, sequenced in a study of T cell responses to AZD1222 COVID-19 vaccine. Sequencing used immunoSEQ multiplex PCR; TCRdb keeps in-frame clones, though not all of them. The sample contains around 100,000 clones, about 87% of which appear only once. This material consisted of peripheral blood, taken on day 0 of AZD1222 vaccination. Source of these receptors: an adult in good health. CDR3s include the opening cysteine and the closing phenylalanine or tryptophan. Fields, in order: J gene, CDR3 length, D gene, V gene, clone size, CDR3 DNA, CDR3 protein. D genes are given only for firm matches. Not all rows give a size; the values are once, few, many and, for expanded clones, a class.

TRBJ1-1 | 16 | TRBD1 | TRBV30 | - | TGTGCCTGCAGACCCCGCTGGGGACAGGAGAACACTGAAGCTTTCTTT | CACRPRWGQENTEAFF
TRBJ2-4 | 12 | - | TRBV11-3 | - | TGTGCCAGCAGCTTACTTCAAAACATTCAGTACTTC | CASSLLQNIQYF
TRBJ2-7 | 16 | - | TRBV9 | - | TGTGCCAGCAGCGTAGGGGCTAGCCAAACGTCCTACGAGCAGTACTTC | CASSVGASQTSYEQYF
TRBJ1-2 | 15 | - | TRBV11-2 | - | TGTGCCAGCAGCATCGGACCCGCGGACGTCCGTGGCTACACCTTC | CASSIGPADVRGYTF
TRBJ1-1 | 14 | - | TRBV5-1 | - | TGCGCCAGCGGGCTTCGGGCGGGGGACACTGAAGCTTTCTTT | CASGLRAGDTEAFF
TRBJ1-2 | 12 | TRBD1 | TRBV2 | - | TGTGCCAGCAGTGCTAACAGGGGGCTATACACCTTC | CASSANRGLYTF
TRBJ2-1 | 13 | - | TRBV25-1 | - | TGTGCCAGCAGTGAGCTAGACTCAGCGAGGCAGTTCTTC | CASSELDSARQFF
TRBJ2-7 | 15 | TRBD1 | TRBV9 | once | TGTGCCAGCAGCCGGACAGGGGGAAAATCACGGGAGCAGTACTTC | CASSRTGGKSREQYF
TRBJ1-1 | 14 | - | TRBV2 | - | TGTGCCAGCAACCAAGGACGGCCGAACACTGAAGCTTTCTTT | CASNQGRPNTEAFF
TRBJ2-7 | 15 | - | TRBV4-1 | - | TGCGCCAGCAGCCAAGACGTCCTTTGGATGGCCGAGCAGTACTTC | CASSQDVLWMAEQYF